This T cell receptor beta chain was observed in a study of blood T cell repertoires in COVID-19 (dated by TCRdb to the early 2020s). With regard to the full study: Collaborator samples came from the United States, Italy and Spain and covered acute and convalescent phases of COVID-19. The material from the prospective study consisted of cDNA or gDNA derived from T cells, B-cell-depleted T cells, or PBMCs. The dataset comprised deeply sampled blood TCRbeta repertoires from subjects exposed to, actively infected with, or recovered from COVID-19. A freely available public database, intended as a resource for researchers studying the immune response to SARS-CoV-2, is where the repertoires were released. Samples were obtained from the ongoing ImmuneRACE study (first 160 participants) and from 1,254 subjects provided by 6 global collaborators. Nearly every sample came with metadata listing a de-identified subject ID, COVID-19 status, age in years and sex. HLA class I and class II types, where available, came from metadata supplied by the sample provider rather than from assay-based typing. Paper-wide results and their limitations: The quantity of clinical and demographic metadata differed by source and by participant and was supplied without curation.

A word on this clone: The target of this receptor is not known. Per-nucleotide qualities are absent, and no much larger clonotype sits a single base away.

Each collaborating institution followed its own protocols to collect whole blood in K2EDTA tubes. Collaborator samples were shipped for TCRbeta analysis as frozen whole blood, isolated PBMCs, or DNA extracted from either sample type. TCRbeta CDR3 regions were amplified from genomic DNA by means of the immunoSEQ Assay, a bias-controlled multiplex PCR. In the source study's methods: Nucleated cell counts per sample were estimated from amplification of reference gene primers within the assay. Sequence reads were collapsed and filtered to measure the absolute abundance of every unique TCRbeta CDR3 rearrangement. For each sample, productive Simpson clonality was calculated as the square root of Simpson's diversity index over productive rearrangements. Sourced from immuneACCESS, this table was stored by TCRdb with only in-frame sequences that have V and J called. A share of the clones is absent; for the studies checked, an unresolved V gene accounts for under half, and the remainder has no known explanation. V, J and clone size were drawn from that table, and D and trimming were deduced from the DNA. Present in this sample are 45,000 to 70,000 clones, around 79% of which were seen just once. In total, the top ten clones hold less than 20% of the sample.

The CDR3 contains 16 residues, cysteine and phenylalanine counted. The only DNA kept is the CDR3, 48 bases in frame from the first base. The CDR1 and CDR2 encoded by the germline V gene are SGHRS and YFSETQ. Unmatched junction bases come to 1, with V trimmed by 0 bases and J by 6 bases. The chain uses TRBV5-1 and TRBJ2-1, and 15 junction bases match TRBD2. Sample: peripheral blood. The receptor was derived from a woman aged 45 to 65 with active or convalescent COVID-19. The base sequence is TGCGCCAGCAGCTTGGGGACTAGCGGGAGGGGCAATGAGCAGTTCTTC. Its translation is CASSLGTSGRGNEQFF.